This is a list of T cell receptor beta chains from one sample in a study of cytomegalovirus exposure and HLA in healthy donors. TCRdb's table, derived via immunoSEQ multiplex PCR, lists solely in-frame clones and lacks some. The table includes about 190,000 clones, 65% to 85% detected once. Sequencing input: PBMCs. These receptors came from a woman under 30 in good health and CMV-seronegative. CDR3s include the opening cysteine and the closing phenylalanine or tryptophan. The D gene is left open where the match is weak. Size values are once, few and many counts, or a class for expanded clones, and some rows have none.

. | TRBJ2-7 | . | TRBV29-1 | CSASGDWDFYEQYF | TGCAGCGCCTCTGGCGACTGGGACTTCTACGAGCAGTACTTC
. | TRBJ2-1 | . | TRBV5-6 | CASSLGTAINEQFF | TGTGCCAGCAGCTTGGGGACTGCTATCAATGAGCAGTTCTTC
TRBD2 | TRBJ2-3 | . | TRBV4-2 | CASSQAASGRDADTQYF | TGTGCCAGCAGCCAAGCTGCTAGCGGGAGGGATGCAGATACGCAGTATTTT
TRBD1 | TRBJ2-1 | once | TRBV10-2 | CASSAKGQLDEQFF | TGCGCCAGCAGCGCCAAGGGACAGTTGGATGAGCAGTTCTTC
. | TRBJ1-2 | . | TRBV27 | CASSLQGPQEGYTF | TGTGCCAGCAGTCTACAGGGTCCCCAGGAAGGCTACACCTTC
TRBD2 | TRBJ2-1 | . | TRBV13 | CASSILGLAGDNEQFF | TGTGCCAGCAGCATCCTCGGACTAGCGGGGGACAATGAGCAGTTCTTC
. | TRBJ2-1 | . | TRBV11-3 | CASSLGGSGVANAQFF | TGTGCCAGCAGCTTAGGGGGGTCGGGGGTCGCCAATGCGCAGTTCTTC
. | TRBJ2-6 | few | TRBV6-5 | CASSYDSSGANVLTF | TGTGCCAGCAGCTACGACAGCTCTGGGGCCAACGTCCTGACTTTC
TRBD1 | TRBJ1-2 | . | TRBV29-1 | CSTRQGGGYTF | TGCAGCACGCGACAGGGCGGGGGCTACACCTTC
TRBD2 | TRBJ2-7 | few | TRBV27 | CASSLGGEGYEQYF | TGTGCCAGCAGTTTAGGTGGGGAGGGCTACGAGCAGTACTTC
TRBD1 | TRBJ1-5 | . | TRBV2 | CASREGGLTQPQHF | TGTGCCAGCAGGGAAGGGGGCCTCACTCAGCCCCAGCATTTT
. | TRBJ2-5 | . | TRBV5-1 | CASSFYREQEETQYF | TGCGCCAGCAGCTTTTACCGGGAGCAGGAGGAGACCCAGTACTTC
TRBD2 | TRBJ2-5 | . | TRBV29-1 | CSVPGRETQYF | TGCAGCGTCCCCGGGAGGGAGACCCAGTACTTC
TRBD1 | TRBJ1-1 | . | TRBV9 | CASSVGTGSFHTEAFF | TGTGCCAGCAGCGTCGGGACAGGGTCGTTTCACACTGAAGCTTTCTTT
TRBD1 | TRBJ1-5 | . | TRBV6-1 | CASSEIGTGATYYSNQPQHF | TGTGCCAGCAGTGAAATAGGGACAGGGGCGACTTATTATAGCAATCAGCCCCAGCATTTT
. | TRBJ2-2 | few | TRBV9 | CASSVGGTGELFF | TGTGCCAGCAGCGTAGGAGGGACCGGGGAGCTGTTTTTT
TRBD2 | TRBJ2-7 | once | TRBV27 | CASSTGLAGDEQYF | TGTGCCAGCAGTACGGGACTAGCGGGAGACGAGCAGTACTTC
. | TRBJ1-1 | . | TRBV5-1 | CASRALGADTEAFF | TGCGCCAGCAGGGCCCTGGGGGCGGACACTGAAGCTTTCTTT
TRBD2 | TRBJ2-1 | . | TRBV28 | CASSLGVAGSYNEQFF | TGTGCCAGCTCCCTCGGAGTAGCGGGCTCCTACAATGAGCAGTTCTTC
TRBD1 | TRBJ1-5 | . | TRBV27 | CASSFAGTGGTQPQHF | TGTGCCAGCAGTTTTGCCGGGACAGGGGGCACGCAGCCCCAGCATTTT
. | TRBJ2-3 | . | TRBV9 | CASSVVYTDTQYF | TGTGCCAGCAGCGTAGTTTACACAGATACGCAGTATTTT
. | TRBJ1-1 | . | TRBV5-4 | CASSLGAGGRLDTEAFF | TGTGCCAGCAGCTTGGGGGCGGGAGGTCGCCTGGACACTGAAGCTTTCTTT
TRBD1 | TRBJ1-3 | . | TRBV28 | CASSSRDSGNTIYF | TGTGCCAGCAGTTCCCGGGACAGCGGAAACACCATATATTTT
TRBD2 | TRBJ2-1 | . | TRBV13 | CASSELAGGPWDEQFF | TGTGCCAGCAGCGAACTAGCGGGGGGGCCGTGGGATGAGCAGTTCTTC
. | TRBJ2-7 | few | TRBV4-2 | CASSPTGPAVYEQYF | TGTGCCAGCAGCCCAACGGGTCCTGCGGTGTACGAGCAGTACTTC
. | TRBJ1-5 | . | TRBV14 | CASSQGYQPQHF | TGTGCCAGCAGCCAGGGCTATCAGCCCCAGCATTTT
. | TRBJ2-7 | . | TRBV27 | CASSFRGTYEQYF | TGTGCCAGCAGTTTTCGGGGGACCTACGAGCAGTACTTC
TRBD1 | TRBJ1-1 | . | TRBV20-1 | CSAREDRGAFF | TGCAGTGCTAGGGAAGACAGGGGTGCTTTCTTT
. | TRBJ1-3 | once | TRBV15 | CATSRTGSGNTIYF | TGTGCCACCAGCAGAACAGGGTCTGGAAACACCATATATTTT
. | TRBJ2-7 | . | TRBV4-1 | CASSQDGTRSGEQYF | TGCGCCAGCAGCCAAGACGGGACACGTTCGGGGGAGCAGTACTTC
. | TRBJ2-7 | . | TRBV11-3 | CASSPGTGDEQYF | TGTGCCAGCAGCCCTGGGACTGGGGACGAGCAGTACTTC
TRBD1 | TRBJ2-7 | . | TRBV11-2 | CASSLTGGSYEQYF | TGTGCCAGCAGCTTGACAGGGGGGTCCTACGAGCAGTACTTC
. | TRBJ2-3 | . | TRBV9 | CASSVAGISTDTQYF | TGTGCCAGCAGCGTAGCAGGGATTAGCACAGATACGCAGTATTTT
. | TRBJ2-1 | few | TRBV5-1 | CASSSYVSEMDEQFF | TGCGCCAGCAGCTCCTATGTATCGGAGATGGATGAGCAGTTCTTC
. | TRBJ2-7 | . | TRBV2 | CASRPQTGYYEQYF | TGTGCCAGCAGGCCCCAAACAGGTTACTACGAGCAGTACTTC
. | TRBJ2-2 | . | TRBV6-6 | CASETVNTGELFF | TGTGCCAGCGAGACAGTTAACACCGGGGAGCTGTTTTTT
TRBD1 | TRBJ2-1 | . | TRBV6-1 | CASSGTGFSNEQFF | TGTGCCAGCAGTGGGACAGGTTTCTCCAATGAGCAGTTCTTC